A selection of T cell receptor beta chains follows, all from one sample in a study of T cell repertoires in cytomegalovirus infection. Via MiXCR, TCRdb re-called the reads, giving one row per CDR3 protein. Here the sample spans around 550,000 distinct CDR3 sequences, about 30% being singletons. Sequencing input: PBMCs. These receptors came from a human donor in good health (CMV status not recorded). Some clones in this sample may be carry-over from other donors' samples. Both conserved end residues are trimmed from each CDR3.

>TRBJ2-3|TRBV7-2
ASSARAVAASGTQY
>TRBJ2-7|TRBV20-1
SARDKGIYEQY
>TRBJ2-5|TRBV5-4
ASSLGSGQGPEETQY
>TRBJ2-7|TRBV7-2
ASSYWTSAGNEQY
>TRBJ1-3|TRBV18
ASSPPNGGGGNTIY
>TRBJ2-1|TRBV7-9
ASSLVGGTSGSRRLYNEQF
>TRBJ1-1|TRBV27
ASSKYRDQRTEAF
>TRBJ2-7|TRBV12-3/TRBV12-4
ASSFRNRAYEQY
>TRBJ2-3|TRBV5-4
ASKGQGKYTQY
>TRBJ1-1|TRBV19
ASSIEGTEFLNTEAF
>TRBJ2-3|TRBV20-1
SAATGTDTQY
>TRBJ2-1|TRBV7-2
ASSQGLRNKLWSSYNEQF